The clone carrying this T cell receptor (beta chain) was seen ten or more times. Its specificity is unknown. This record comes from a study of spatial heterogeneity in lung cancer. Study-level background: Researchers sequenced follow-up PBMC samples if they had them, and these came a median of around 2 years after resection. Whole-study results and caveats: Tumor TCRs that were ubiquitous and expanded showed up in blood more at resection than follow-up.

TCRdb used MiXCR to reprocess the 5' RACE reads, holding one entry per CDR3 protein. The top ten clones hold under 35% of a sample with roughly 11,000 distinct CDR3 sequences, about 9.4% of them seen once. The sample's time point: blood at routine non-recurrence follow-up after resection. Unsorted whole RNA samples from tumor, nontumor lung or frozen PBMC were sequenced. The V gene lost 3 bases and the J gene lost 2 bases, with 7 bases spanning the gap. In germline, CDR1 is SQVTM, CDR2 ANQGSEA. The CDR3 covers 12 residues. This specimen consisted of PBMCs, obtained at follow-up. The genes are TRBV29-1 and TRBJ2-5; D is ambiguous. This TCR came from a female donor with early-stage non-small cell lung cancer. The CDR3 region is CSVDSIQETQYF. CDR3 nucleotide sequence: TGCAGCGTTGACTCCATACAAGAGACCCAGTACTTC.